Presented here are 10 T cell receptor beta chains from one specimen sequenced in a study of shared clonotypes between healthy human individuals. Only in-frame clones appear in the TCRdb table, and some are missing; sequencing was by immunoSEQ multiplex PCR. The sample records a few hundred thousand clones, 70% to 80% being singletons. The sequenced material came from PBMCs. The receptors derive from a woman between 40 and 55 years old in good health. Some clones in this sample may be carry-over from other donors' samples.

The chain couples TRBV10-3 to TRBJ2-3, with 14 bases fitting TRBD2. V lost 7 bases to trimming and J lost 5 bases; unmatched junction nucleotides: 11. Germline V CDR1 and CDR2: ENHRY, SYGVKD. The CDR3 covers 17 residues. The CDR3 DNA reads as TGTGCCATCACCGGGGGACTAGCGGGAGAAATGGGAGATACGCAGTATTTT. Residues: CAITGGLAGEMGDTQYF.

This clone was recorded many times. Other DNA sequences of this sample code for an identical CDR3. The V and J genes are TRBV5-1 and TRBJ2-3; 7 nucleotides line up with TRBD1. The CDR3 runs to 13 residues. Germline lookup yields CDR1 SGHRS and CDR2 YFSETQ. The junction had 1 base not matched to a gene; V was cut back by 2 bases and J by 4 bases. The CDR3 reads CASSLQGSDTQYF. For the CDR3, the DNA is TGCGCCAGCAGCTTACAGGGGTCAGATACGCAGTATTTT.

The rearrangement joins TRBV11-2 to TRBJ2-5; TRBD1 might be the D (6 bases). This CDR3 is 14 amino acids long. Germline V gene lookup returns CDR1 SGHAT and CDR2 FQNNGV. Deletions cut 5 bases from V and 4 bases from J, with 14 bases between. CDR3 loop: CASSSTGPGETQYF. The CDR3, as DNA: TGTGCCAGCAGCAGTACAGGGCCGGGAGAGACCCAGTACTTC.

In nucleotides, the CDR3 is TGTGCCAGCGCAACCGGACAGACAGATACGCAGTATTTT. This codes for CASATGQTDTQYF. J is TRBJ2-3 and V is TRBV27; tentative D call: TRBD1 (6 bases). This CDR3 has 13 amino acids. Germline lookup yields CDR1 MNHEY and CDR2 SMNVEV (reference sequence). Trimming pared 8 bases from V and 3 bases from J, leaving 12 bases between.

The sample holds one count of this clone. The rearrangement joins TRBV6-6 to TRBJ2-1; 8 bases match TRBD2. The CDR3 extends over 15 amino acids. Germline assignment: CDR1 MNHNY and CDR2 SVGAGI (reference sequence). The junction had 7 bases not matched to a gene; V was cut back by 2 bases and J by 7 bases. CDR3 nucleotide sequence: TGTGCCAGCAGTTACATGGCGGGAGGTGGAAATGAGCAGTTCTTC. Its translation: CASSYMAGGGNEQFF.

This sequence joins TRBV7-2 and TRBJ2-7; D not resolved. Germline values: CDR1 SGHTA, CDR2 FQGNSA. Between the trimmed V and J ends, which lost 3 bases and 5 bases, there was a span of 11 bases. The CDR3 has 13 amino acids. CDR3 loop: CASSFGPSDEQYF. The CDR3 nucleotides are TGTGCCAGCAGCTTTGGTCCCTCGGACGAGCAGTACTTC.

Notes on this clone: Possible read error: a much larger clone is one base away. Different DNA sequences within this sample yield the same CDR3. The chain links TRBV27 to TRBJ1-1; no clear D gene. CDR1 and CDR2 from the germline V gene are MNHEY and SMNVEV (reference sequence). CDR3 size: 13 residues. V lost 4 bases and J lost 0, with 6 bases in between. CDR3 DNA: TGTGCCAGCAGTTGGACGGTGAACACTGAAGCTTTCTTT. This gives the protein CASSWTVNTEAFF.

The rearrangement links TRBV7-6 to TRBJ1-2; 8 bases fit TRBD1. Trimming removed 4 bases from V and 8 bases from J; junction bases left unmatched: 6. Looked up from germline, CDR1 is SGHVS and CDR2 is FNYEAQ. The CDR3 loop spans 13 amino acids. In DNA form, the CDR3 reads TGTGCCAGCAGCTCAGAGGACAGGGCCGGCTACACCTTC. As protein: CASSSEDRAGYTF.

V usage is TRBV5-1 and J usage is TRBJ1-4, with a tentative D call TRBD1 (5 bases). This CDR3 comprises 15 residues. Germline loops: CDR1 SGHRS, CDR2 YFSETQ. Trimming took off 5 bases at V and 0 bases at J, with 11 bases between the two ends. DNA of the CDR3: TGCGCCAGCAGAGAAGGGGTTTCAACTAATGAAAAACTGTTTTTT. Translating it yields CASREGVSTNEKLFF.

This clone has more than one count but fewer than ten. This CDR3 reads CASSLGGELRGEQYF. DNA for the CDR3: TGTGCCAGCAGCTTAGGGGGGGAACTTAGGGGCGAGCAGTACTTC. The chain links TRBV13 to TRBJ2-7; D possibly uses TRBD1 or TRBD2 (5 bases each). In germline, CDR1 is PRHDT, CDR2 FYEKMQ (reference sequence). CDR3 length: 15 amino acids. V dropped 0 bases and J dropped 6 bases, with 15 bases sitting between them.